The clone carrying this T cell receptor beta chain was recorded at least ten times. Its antigen is currently unknown. Transcripts of RNA were the source for amplifying TCR beta CDR3 regions. RT-PCR with HTBI primers came first, then second-round multiplex PCR. TCRdb fed the multiplex PCR reads into MiXCR, producing one record per CDR3 protein. The table includes around 400,000 distinct CDR3 sequences, under 25% detected once. The source of the sample is a study of Graves' ophthalmopathy and Graves' hyperthyroidism. Findings and limits, study-wide: Most expanded thyroid clonotypes above 0.001 frequency also appeared in blood. Stable hyperthyroidism and ophthalmopathy were told apart by a 13-signature model, which achieved approximately 87% sensitivity and around 80% specificity.

This CDR3 region has 14 residues. V was cut by 0 bases and J by 3 bases, with 9 bases left in between. Looked up from germline, CDR1 is MNHEY and CDR2 is SMNVEV (reference sequence). The V gene is TRBV27, the J gene TRBJ2-7; D is unclear. This receptor was taken from a woman between 18 and 29 years old with stable Graves' hyperthyroidism. The specimen was peripheral blood. CDR3: CASSLSGTVYEQYF. CDR3 DNA: TGTGCCAGCAGTTTATCTGGTACCGTCTACGAGCAGTACTTC.